The 27 T cell receptor beta chains below come from one sample, sequenced in a study of cytomegalovirus exposure and HLA in healthy donors. Use of 60 Vbeta and 13 Jbeta primers characterized the PCR. The repertoire was sequenced with immunoSEQ multiplex PCR; TCRdb's copy has only in-frame clones and lacks some. There are under 150,000 clones in the sample; approximately 80% occur only once, and under 2% lies in the top ten. The sample consisted of PBMCs. Receptors were obtained from a female donor in good health and CMV-seropositive.

Only a few counts were recorded for this clone. The chain combines TRBV5-5 with TRBJ1-5; D not resolved. The germline V gene has CDR1 SGHKS and CDR2 YYEKEE (reference sequence). V lost 0 bases to trimming and J lost 7 bases, with 11 bases between them. CDR3 size: 14 residues. CDR3 coding DNA: TGTGCCAGCAGCTTGGGGGCAGGAGGGCAGCCCCAGCATTTT. Protein: CASSLGAGGQPQHF.

The chain carries TRBV30 and TRBJ1-2; TRBD1 agrees at 9 bases. The CDR3 consists of 13 residues. Germline trimming cut 2 bases from V and 11 bases from J; bases unmatched to any gene: 9. Germline-derived CDR1 and CDR2 are GTSNPN and SVGIG (reference sequence). CDR3 coding DNA: TGTGCCTGGAGTAGGGACAGGGAAACCGTTTACACCTTC. Translated, it gives CAWSRDRETVYTF.

The J gene is TRBJ2-3, the V gene TRBV30, with a possible D match to TRBD1 (7 bases). Germline V gives CDR1 GTSNPN, CDR2 SVGIG (reference sequence). The CDR3 covers 15 residues. Trimming removed 4 bases at V and 3 bases at J, with 17 bases between. The CDR3 DNA reads TGTGCCTGGATGAGAGGGGGCGGAGGGACAGATACGCAGTATTTT. Its protein is CAWMRGGGGTDTQYF.

CDR3 sequence (DNA): TGTGCCAGCAGCTCGGACAGGGGGAACCTAAATGAGCAGTTCTTC. This translates into CASSSDRGNLNEQFF. The chain employs TRBV7-9 and TRBJ2-1, with 10 nucleotides matching TRBD1. Germline trimming cut 4 bases from V and 7 bases from J; bases unmatched to any gene: 7. Germline CDR1 SEHNR, CDR2 FQNEAQ (reference sequence). The CDR3 is 15 amino acids. Combining the CDR3 with reference TRBV7-9 and TRBJ2-1 gives the whole variable domain DTGVSQNPRHKITKRGQNVTFRCDPISEHNRLYWYRQTLGQGPEFLTYFQNEAQLEKSRLLSDRFSAERPKGSFSTLEIQRTEQGDSAMYLCASSSDRGNLNEQFFGPGTRLTVL.

V and J are TRBV10-3 and TRBJ1-6; unclear D gene. V lost 2 bases and J 9 bases, leaving 5 bases between the germline ends. The germline gives CDR1 ENHRY, CDR2 SYGVKD. The CDR3 loop spans 12 amino acids. The CDR3 sequence is CAISEPGSPLHF. In nucleotides, the CDR3 is TGTGCCATCAGTGAGCCCGGTTCACCCCTCCACTTT.

CDR3 protein: CASSSSFGVPGYTF. DNA of the CDR3: TGTGCCAGCAGCTCGAGCTTCGGGGTACCCGGCTACACCTTC. V usage is TRBV7-8 and J usage is TRBJ1-2; D unclear. This CDR3 contains 14 residues. V was cut by 4 bases and J by 8 bases, with 17 bases left in between. Per germline, CDR1 SGHVS and CDR2 FQNEAQ.

Only a few counts were recorded for this clone. The rearrangement joins TRBV2 to TRBJ1-4; 9 nucleotides match TRBD1. The trim removed 0 bases at V and 8 bases at J, leaving 4 bases unmatched. The CDR3 is 15 amino acids. Germline V gene data show CDR1 as SNHLY and CDR2 as FYNNEI. CDR3 amino acids: CASSEAGQGSEKLFF. CDR3 sequence (DNA): TGTGCCAGCAGTGAAGCGGGACAGGGATCGGAAAAACTGTTTTTT.

This clone was seen a few times. V and J are TRBV29-1 and TRBJ2-1; weak D call: TRBD2 (6 bases). Germline CDR1 and CDR2: SQVTM and ANQGSEA. The ends were cut back, 4 bases at V and 8 bases at J, with 18 bases in the middle. The CDR3 loop spans 14 amino acids. The DNA for the CDR3 is TGCAGCGTTGCAGTTCACCTAAGGAGGGATGAGCAGTTCTTC. Encoded protein: CSVAVHLRRDEQFF.

The genes are TRBV19 and TRBJ1-4; 12 positions match TRBD1. V shed 4 bases, J shed 7 bases, and the junction held 16 bases outside the gene matches. The germline V gene encodes CDR1 LNHDA and CDR2 SQIVND (reference sequence). The CDR3 loop spans 19 amino acids. The CDR3 sequence is CASSNAPGTGGFVAEKLFF. CDR3 in DNA: TGTGCCAGTAGTAACGCCCCCGGGACAGGGGGCTTCGTGGCTGAAAAACTGTTTTTT. Full variable domain (missing parts from reference TRBV19 and TRBJ1-4): DGGITQSPKYLFRKEGQNVTLSCEQNLNHDAMYWYRQDPGQGLRLIYYSQIVNDFQKGDIAEGYSVSREKKESFPLTVTSAQKNPTAFYLCASSNAPGTGGFVAEKLFFGSGTQLSVL.

There are a few counts of this clone. The V call is TRBV29-1, the J call TRBJ2-7; the match to TRBD1 covers 9 bases. The CDR3 sequence is 14 residues long. Germline CDR1 SQVTM, CDR2 ANQGSEA. The trim removed 2 bases at V and 6 bases at J, leaving 8 bases unmatched. Here the CDR3 reads CSVESPGQGGEQYF. The CDR3 region has the DNA TGCAGCGTTGAATCCCCGGGACAGGGTGGCGAGCAGTACTTC.

V and J are TRBV6-1 and TRBJ2-7; TRBD2 might be the D (5 bases). Trimming shortened V by 2 bases and J by 1 base, and 12 bases separated the two germline ends. The CDR3 totals 15 residues. Germline CDR1 MNHNS, CDR2 SASEGT. In nucleotides, the CDR3 is TGTGCCAGCAGTGAAACCGGGGTGGGGTCCTACGAGCAGTACTTC. This codes for CASSETGVGSYEQYF.

CDR3 in DNA: TGTGCCAGCAGCCTAATCGGTCTAGCGGGAGTCAATGAGCAGTTCTTC. Residues: CASSLIGLAGVNEQFF. The chain links TRBV5-4 to TRBJ2-1; 10 bases are a match to TRBD2. The CDR3 totals 16 residues. Germline CDR1 SGHNT, CDR2 YYREEE (reference sequence). With V trimmed by 4 bases and J by 6 bases, 10 bases remained unmatched.

This clone came up a few times. The gene calls are TRBV19 and TRBJ1-1; TRBD1 is a possible D gene (6 bases). The CDR3 runs 14 residues. Per the germline V gene, CDR1 is LNHDA and CDR2 is SQIVND (reference sequence). The germline V and J ends were trimmed by 1 base and 4 bases, with 10 bases remaining between them. CDR3 in amino acids: CASSIARGGTEAFF. The CDR3 DNA sequence: TGTGCCAGTAGTATAGCCAGGGGTGGCACTGAAGCTTTCTTT.

This clone showed up just a few times. The genes are TRBV13 and TRBJ1-1, with D maybe TRBD1 (6 bases). The V end was cut by 5 bases, the J end by 4 bases, with 14 bases between. Germline V gene lookup returns CDR1 PRHDT and CDR2 FYEKMQ (reference sequence). The length of the CDR3 is 14 residues. In DNA form, the CDR3 reads TGTGCCAGCAGCCCTCCGGCCAGGGGCACTGAAGCTTTCTTT. As protein: CASSPPARGTEAFF.

The J gene is TRBJ2-7, the V gene TRBV28; 9 bases align to TRBD1. This CDR3 is built from 17 residues. Germline V gene lookup returns CDR1 MDHEN and CDR2 SYDVKM. Unmatched junction bases numbered 10, after V lost 4 bases and J lost 0 bases. CDR3 bases: TGTGCCAGCAGTTCAGGTGGGGGACAGGGCTTCTCCTACGAGCAGTACTTC. Its protein product is CASSSGGGQGFSYEQYF.

The chain combines TRBV5-1 with TRBJ2-5; 10 bases match TRBD2. The CDR3 extends over 14 amino acids. V lost 0 bases to trimming and J lost 4 bases; unmatched junction nucleotides: 0. Germline lookup yields CDR1 SGHRS and CDR2 YFSETQ. The CDR3 is CASSLGTSGETQYF. CDR3 DNA sequence: TGCGCCAGCAGCTTGGGGACTAGCGGAGAGACCCAGTACTTC.

This chain joins TRBV25-1 and TRBJ1-5, with 11 nucleotides matching TRBD1. V lost 8 bases to trimming and J lost 5 bases; unmatched junction nucleotides: 8. This CDR3 region has 15 residues. From germline, CDR1 is MGHDK and CDR2 SYGVNS. The DNA for the CDR3 is TGTGCCAGCGCCGGGACAGGGGGAGCCGATCAGCCCCAGCATTTT. Its protein is CASAGTGGADQPQHF.

The chain is built from TRBV30 and TRBJ2-3; a possible D gene is TRBD2 (6 bases). The CDR3 is 13 residues long. The germline CDR1 and CDR2 sequences are GTSNPN and SVGIG (reference sequence). For the CDR3, the DNA is TGTGCTCGGAGCGGGCTGAGCACAGATACGCAGTATTTT. This translates into CARSGLSTDTQYF.

This clone showed up just once. The CDR3 sequence is CAWSPGQTAGSNQPQHF. For the CDR3, the DNA is TGTGCCTGGAGTCCGGGACAGACGGCGGGGAGCAATCAGCCCCAGCATTTT. The chain combines TRBV30 with TRBJ1-5; 7 bases are a match to TRBD1. Germline assignment: CDR1 GTSNPN and CDR2 SVGIG (reference sequence). This CDR3 is 17 amino acids long. V lost 2 bases to trimming and J lost 1 base; unmatched junction nucleotides: 11.

The chain links TRBV7-9 to TRBJ2-7; 7 bases are a match to TRBD2. This CDR3 is 14 amino acids long. The V gene's germline CDR1 is SEHNR and CDR2 FQNEAQ (reference sequence). Trimming cost V 0 bases and J 2 bases; bases outside gene matches: 1. CDR3 bases: TGTGCCAGCAGCTTAGCGGGAGGGCCCTACGAGCAGTACTTC. This sequence encodes CASSLAGGPYEQYF.

The J gene is TRBJ1-2, the V gene TRBV5-6; D gene uncertain. Trimming removed 2 bases from V and 5 bases from J, with 19 bases in between. Per the germline V gene, CDR1 is SGHDT and CDR2 is YYEEEE. The CDR3 is made up of 16 amino acids. As DNA, the CDR3 is TGTGCCAGCAGCTTACAGCACCCTGGCAGGTCGTATGGCTACACCTTC. Protein sequence: CASSLQHPGRSYGYTF.

This clone showed up just a few times. V usage is TRBV7-2 and J usage is TRBJ2-7; D unresolved. The germline V gene encodes CDR1 SGHTA and CDR2 FQGNSA. The CDR3 extends over 12 amino acids. V was trimmed by 3 bases and J by 3 bases, leaving 6 bases between them. The CDR3 DNA reads as TGTGCCAGCAGCTTTTTAAACTACGAGCAGTACTTC. Its translation is CASSFLNYEQYF.

The rearrangement uses TRBV5-1 and TRBJ1-2; perhaps TRBD1 as D (5 bases). This CDR3 spans 17 amino acids. The ends were cut back, 7 bases at V and 0 bases at J, with 22 bases in the middle. Germline V gene sequence: CDR1 SGHRS, CDR2 YFSETQ. The CDR3 spells CASRMWPAGQANYGYTF. The CDR3 region has the DNA TGCGCCAGCCGAATGTGGCCTGCAGGGCAAGCTAACTATGGCTACACCTTC.

This sequence joins TRBV5-5 and TRBJ2-1; TRBD1 aligns across 10 bases. CDR1 and CDR2 (germline): SGHKS, YYEKEE (reference sequence). The trim removed 4 bases at V and 5 bases at J, leaving 6 bases unmatched. This CDR3 comprises 15 residues. CDR3 bases: TGTGCCAGCAGCCCCCGACAGGGGGCAAACAATGAGCAGTTCTTC. Residues: CASSPRQGANNEQFF.

This clone was recorded only once. The rearrangement uses TRBV19 and TRBJ2-2; 10 positions match TRBD1. CDR1 LNHDA and CDR2 SQIVND come from the germline V gene (reference sequence). V gave up 7 bases and J gave up 8 bases; unmatched junction bases: 16. The CDR3 has 17 amino acids. CDR3 nucleotide sequence: TGTGCCAGTACTAAAACCGGGACAGGGGTTTCTTATGGGGAGCTGTTTTTT. Translated, it gives CASTKTGTGVSYGELFF.

This chain links TRBV27 with TRBJ2-7; D perhaps matches TRBD1 (6 bases). The CDR3 is 15 amino acids. Between the trimmed V and J ends, which lost 3 bases and 6 bases, there was a span of 18 bases. The germline gives CDR1 MNHEY, CDR2 SMNVEV (reference sequence). In DNA form, the CDR3 reads TGTGCCAGCAGTTTGCGCCCCGGGACAACGAGCGAGCAGTACTTC. Encoded protein: CASSLRPGTTSEQYF.

CDR3 DNA sequence: TGTGCCAGCGGTCGCGGGACTAGCGGGATTCCAGATACGCAGTATTTT. Translated: CASGRGTSGIPDTQYF. J is TRBJ2-3 and V is TRBV6-6, with 13 bases lining up with TRBD2. The CDR3 totals 16 residues. Germline assignment: CDR1 MNHNY and CDR2 SVGAGI (reference sequence). Germline trimming cut 8 bases from V and 4 bases from J; bases unmatched to any gene: 9.